This TCR beta chain was found in a study of cytomegalovirus exposure and HLA in healthy donors. Whole-study context: Unique TCR beta sequences numbering approximately 120 million came from approximately 180 million T cells in an earlier analysis.

The J segment lost 8 bases and the V segment lost 5 bases, leaving 6 bases of the junction unmatched. This CDR3 spans 14 amino acids. Germline CDR1 is SGHRS and CDR2 is YFSETQ. With respect to this clone: Its target is unknown.

The PCR used 60 Vbeta and 13 Jbeta primers. Clones were sequenced by immunoSEQ multiplex PCR, and TCRdb holds only the in-frame ones, with some missing. The sample lists approximately 130,000 clones, less than 80% occurring once. Study-wide results and limits: In a later analysis, TCR beta V- and J-gene trimming was associated with a missense DCLRE1C variant. Researchers reported from a later analysis that most CMV-associated TCR beta chains appeared HLA-restricted. In an earlier analysis, productive rearrangement rates for most beta V segments clustered near 87% or 30%.

This chain joins TRBV5-1 and TRBJ2-1, with 11 bases aligning to TRBD2. The specimen sequenced was PBMCs. This receptor was obtained from a female donor in good health and CMV-seropositive. The CDR3 region has the DNA TGCGCCAGCAGATGGACTAGCGGGCAGGATGAGCAGTTCTTC. Amino acid sequence: CASRWTSGQDEQFF.